The T cell receptor beta chain under discussion was sequenced for a study of blood T cell repertoires in COVID-19. Two negative PCRs, clearance, or symptom resolution were required of recovered Cohort 3 donors. Original data processing: Amplification from reference gene primers served as the basis for estimated nucleated cell counts. Some clones are missing from TCRdb's copy, which holds only in-frame ones; the method was immunoSEQ multiplex PCR. V, J and clone size are those of that table, while D and trimming were read from the DNA. Here the sample spans around 130,000 clones, over 80% being singletons. Sequenced sample: PBMCs or T cells enriched from blood (not recorded which). The TCR comes from a man aged 30-40 years who had recovered from COVID-19.

The DNA for the CDR3 is TGCAGCGTTGCTGGGAGCTCCTACGAGCAGTACTTC. Translated, it gives CSVAGSSYEQYF. The chain combines TRBV29-1 with TRBJ2-7; perhaps TRBD2 as D (5 bases). V shed 4 bases and J shed 0 bases, with 7 bases lying between them. Looked up from germline, CDR1 is SQVTM and CDR2 is ANQGSEA. The CDR3 totals 12 residues.